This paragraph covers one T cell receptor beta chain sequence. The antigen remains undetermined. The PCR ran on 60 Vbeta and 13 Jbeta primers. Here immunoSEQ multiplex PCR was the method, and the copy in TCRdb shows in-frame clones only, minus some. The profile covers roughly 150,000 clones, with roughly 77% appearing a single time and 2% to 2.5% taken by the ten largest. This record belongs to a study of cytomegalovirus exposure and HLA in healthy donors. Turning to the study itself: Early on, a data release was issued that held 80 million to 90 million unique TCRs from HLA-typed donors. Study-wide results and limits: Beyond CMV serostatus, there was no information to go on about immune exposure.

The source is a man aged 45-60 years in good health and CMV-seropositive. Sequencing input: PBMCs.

The CDR3 DNA reads TGTGCCAGCTCACCGACAGGGTTGGACGGAGAGACCCAGTACTTC. Its translation is CASSPTGLDGETQYF. The chain links TRBV18 to TRBJ2-5, with 7 bases that match TRBD1. The CDR3 length is 15 residues. CDR1 and CDR2 (germline): KGHSH, LQKENI. J was trimmed by 4 bases and V by 3 bases; bases with no gene match: 8.